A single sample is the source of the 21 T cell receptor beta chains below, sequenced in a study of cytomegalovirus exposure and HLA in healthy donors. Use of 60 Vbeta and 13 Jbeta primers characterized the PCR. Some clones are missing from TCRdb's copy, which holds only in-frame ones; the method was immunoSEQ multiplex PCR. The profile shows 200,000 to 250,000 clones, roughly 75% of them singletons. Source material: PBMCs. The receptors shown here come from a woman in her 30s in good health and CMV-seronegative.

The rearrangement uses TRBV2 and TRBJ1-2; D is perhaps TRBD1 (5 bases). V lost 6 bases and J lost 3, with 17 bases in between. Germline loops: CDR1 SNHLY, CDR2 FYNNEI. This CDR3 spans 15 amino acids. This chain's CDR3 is CASRGGRGRDYGYTF. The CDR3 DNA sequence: TGTGCCAGCAGGGGTGGGAGGGGCAGGGACTATGGCTACACCTTC.

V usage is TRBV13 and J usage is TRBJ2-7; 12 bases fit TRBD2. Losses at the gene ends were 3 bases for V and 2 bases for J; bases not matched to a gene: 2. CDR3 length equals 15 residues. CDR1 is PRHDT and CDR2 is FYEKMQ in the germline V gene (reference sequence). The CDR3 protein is CASSFPSGGAYEQYF. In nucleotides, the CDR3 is TGTGCCAGCAGCTTTCCTAGCGGGGGGGCCTACGAGCAGTACTTC. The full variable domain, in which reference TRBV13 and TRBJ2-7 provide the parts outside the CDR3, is AAGVIQSPRHLIKEKRETATLKCYPIPRHDTVYWYQQGPGQDPQFLISFYEKMQSDKGSIPDRFSAQQFSDYHSELNMSSLELGDSALYFCASSFPSGGAYEQYFGPGTRLTVT.

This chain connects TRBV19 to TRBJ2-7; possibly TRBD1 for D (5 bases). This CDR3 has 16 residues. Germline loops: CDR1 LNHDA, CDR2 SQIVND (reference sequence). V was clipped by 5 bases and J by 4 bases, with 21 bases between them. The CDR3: CASSSTGPSASYEQYF. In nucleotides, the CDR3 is TGTGCCAGTAGTTCAACAGGACCCTCAGCCTCTTACGAGCAGTACTTC.

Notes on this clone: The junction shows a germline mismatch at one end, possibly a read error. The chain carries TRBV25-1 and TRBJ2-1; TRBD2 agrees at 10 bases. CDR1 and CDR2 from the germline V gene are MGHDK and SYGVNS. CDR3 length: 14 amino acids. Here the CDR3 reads CASESSGRSNKQFF. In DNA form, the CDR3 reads TGTGCCAGCGAAAGTAGCGGGAGGAGCAATAAGCAGTTCTTC. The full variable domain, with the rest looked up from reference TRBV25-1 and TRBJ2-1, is EADIYQTPRYLVIGTGKKITLECSQTMGHDKMYWYQQDPGMELHLIHYSYGVNSTEKGDLSSESTVSRIRTEHFPLTLESARPSHTSQYLCASESSGRSNKQFFGPGTRLTVL.

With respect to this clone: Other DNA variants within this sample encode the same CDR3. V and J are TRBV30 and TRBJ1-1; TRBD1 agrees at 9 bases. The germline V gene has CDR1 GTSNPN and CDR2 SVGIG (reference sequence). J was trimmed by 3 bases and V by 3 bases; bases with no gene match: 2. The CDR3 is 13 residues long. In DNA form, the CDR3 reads TGTGCCTGGAGAGGACAGGGGTACACTGAAGCTTTCTTT. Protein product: CAWRGQGYTEAFF.

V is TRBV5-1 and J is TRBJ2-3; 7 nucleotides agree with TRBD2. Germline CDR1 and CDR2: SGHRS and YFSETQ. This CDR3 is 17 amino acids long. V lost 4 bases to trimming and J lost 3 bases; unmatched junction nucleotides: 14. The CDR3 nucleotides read TGCGCCAGCAGCCTCGAACTTAGCGGGTGGGGTACAGATACGCAGTATTTT. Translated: CASSLELSGWGTDTQYF. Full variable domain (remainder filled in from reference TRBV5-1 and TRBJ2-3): KAGVTQTPRYLIKTRGQQVTLSCSPISGHRSVSWYQQTPGQGLQFLFEYFSETQRNKGNFPGRFSGRQFSNSRSEMNVSTLELGDSALYLCASSLELSGWGTDTQYFGPGTRLTVL.

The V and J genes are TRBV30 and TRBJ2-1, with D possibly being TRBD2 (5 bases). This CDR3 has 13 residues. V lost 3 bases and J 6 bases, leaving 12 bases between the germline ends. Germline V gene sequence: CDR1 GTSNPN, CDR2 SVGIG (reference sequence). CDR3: CAWSVGGGNEQFF. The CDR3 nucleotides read TGTGCCTGGAGCGTAGGCGGAGGCAATGAGCAGTTCTTC.

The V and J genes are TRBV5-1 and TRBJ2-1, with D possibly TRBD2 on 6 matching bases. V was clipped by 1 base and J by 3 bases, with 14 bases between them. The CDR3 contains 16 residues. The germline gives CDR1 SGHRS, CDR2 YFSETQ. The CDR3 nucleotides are TGCGCCAGCAGCTTGTTTAAAGGGGACTTCTACAATGAGCAGTTCTTC. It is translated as CASSLFKGDFYNEQFF.

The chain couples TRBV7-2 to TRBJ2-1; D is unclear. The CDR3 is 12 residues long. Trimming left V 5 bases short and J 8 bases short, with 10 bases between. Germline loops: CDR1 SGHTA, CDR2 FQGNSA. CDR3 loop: CASSPGGYEQFF. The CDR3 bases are TGTGCCAGCAGCCCAGGTGGCTATGAGCAGTTCTTC.

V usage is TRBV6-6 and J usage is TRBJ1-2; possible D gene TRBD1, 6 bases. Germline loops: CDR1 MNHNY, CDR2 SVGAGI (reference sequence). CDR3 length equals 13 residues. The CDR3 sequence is CASGPDSDYGYTF. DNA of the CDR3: TGTGCTAGCGGACCGGACAGCGACTATGGCTACACCTTC.

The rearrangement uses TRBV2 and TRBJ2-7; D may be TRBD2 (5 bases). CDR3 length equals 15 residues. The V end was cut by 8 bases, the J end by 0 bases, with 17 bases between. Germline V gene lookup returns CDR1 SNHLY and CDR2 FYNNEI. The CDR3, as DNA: TGTGCCAGCCTGACCCCCAGAGGGCCCTCCTACGAGCAGTACTTC. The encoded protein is CASLTPRGPSYEQYF.

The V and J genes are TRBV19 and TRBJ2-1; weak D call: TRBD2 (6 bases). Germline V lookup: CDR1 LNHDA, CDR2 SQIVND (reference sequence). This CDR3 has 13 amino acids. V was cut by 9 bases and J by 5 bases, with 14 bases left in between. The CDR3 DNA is TGTGCCAGCCATCCCGGCGGGGACAATGAGCAGTTCTTC. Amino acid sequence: CASHPGGDNEQFF.

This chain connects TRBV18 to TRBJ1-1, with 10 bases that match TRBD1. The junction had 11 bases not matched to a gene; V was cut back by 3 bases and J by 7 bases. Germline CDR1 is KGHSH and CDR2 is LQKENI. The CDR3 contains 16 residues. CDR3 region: CASSPIPLTGGNEAFF. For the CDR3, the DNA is TGTGCCAGCTCACCCATACCCCTGACAGGGGGCAATGAAGCTTTCTTT.

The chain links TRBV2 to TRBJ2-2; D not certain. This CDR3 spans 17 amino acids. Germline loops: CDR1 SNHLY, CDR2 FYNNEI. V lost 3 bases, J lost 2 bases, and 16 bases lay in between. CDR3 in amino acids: CASSDVLGPRNTGELFF. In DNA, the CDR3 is TGTGCCAGCAGTGATGTTCTAGGCCCACGAAACACCGGGGAGCTGTTTTTT.

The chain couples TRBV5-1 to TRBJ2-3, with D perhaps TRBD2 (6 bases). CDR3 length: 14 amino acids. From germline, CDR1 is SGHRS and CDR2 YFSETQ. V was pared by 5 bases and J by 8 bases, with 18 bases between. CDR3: CASSWSGPSATQYF. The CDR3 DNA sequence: TGCGCCAGCAGTTGGAGCGGGCCGTCCGCTACGCAGTATTTT.

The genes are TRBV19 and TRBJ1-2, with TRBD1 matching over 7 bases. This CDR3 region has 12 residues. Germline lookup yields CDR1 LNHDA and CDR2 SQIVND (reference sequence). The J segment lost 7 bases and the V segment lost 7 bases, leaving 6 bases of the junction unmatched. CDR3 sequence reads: CASTRTGVGYTF. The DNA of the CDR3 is TGTGCCAGTACTCGCACAGGGGTTGGCTACACCTTC.

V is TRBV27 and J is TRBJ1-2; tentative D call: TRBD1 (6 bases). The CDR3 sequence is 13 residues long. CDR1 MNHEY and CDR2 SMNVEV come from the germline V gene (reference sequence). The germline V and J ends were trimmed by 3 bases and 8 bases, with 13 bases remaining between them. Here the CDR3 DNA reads TGTGCCAGCAGTTTCTCAGGGGTAGGAGGCTACACCTTC. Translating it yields CASSFSGVGGYTF.

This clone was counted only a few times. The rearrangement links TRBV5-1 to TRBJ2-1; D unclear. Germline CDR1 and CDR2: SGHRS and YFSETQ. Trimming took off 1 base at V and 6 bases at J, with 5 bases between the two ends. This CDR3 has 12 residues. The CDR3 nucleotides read TGCGCCAGCAGCTTGCACTTCAATGAGCAGTTCTTC. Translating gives CASSLHFNEQFF.

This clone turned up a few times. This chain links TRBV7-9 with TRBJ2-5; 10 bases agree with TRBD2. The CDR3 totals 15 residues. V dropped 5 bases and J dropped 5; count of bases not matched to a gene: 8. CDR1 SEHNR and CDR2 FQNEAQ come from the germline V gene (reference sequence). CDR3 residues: CASSRGLADTETQYF. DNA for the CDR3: TGTGCCAGCAGCCGCGGACTAGCGGATACGGAGACCCAGTACTTC.

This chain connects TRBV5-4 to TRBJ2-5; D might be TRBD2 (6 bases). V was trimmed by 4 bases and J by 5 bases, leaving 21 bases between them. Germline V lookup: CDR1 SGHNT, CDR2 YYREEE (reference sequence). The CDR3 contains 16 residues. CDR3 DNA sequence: TGTGCCAGCAGCCCCTCACGGGCCACCAGCGGGGAGACCCAGTACTTC. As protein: CASSPSRATSGETQYF.

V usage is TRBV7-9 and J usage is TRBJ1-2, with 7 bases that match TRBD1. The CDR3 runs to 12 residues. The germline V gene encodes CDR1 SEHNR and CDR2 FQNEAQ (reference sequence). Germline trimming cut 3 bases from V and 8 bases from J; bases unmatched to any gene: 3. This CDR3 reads CASSFTGDGYTF. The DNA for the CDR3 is TGTGCCAGCAGCTTCACAGGGGACGGCTACACCTTC.